The 16 T cell receptor beta chains given below trace back to one sample, sequenced in a study of shared clonotypes between healthy human individuals. Clones were sequenced by immunoSEQ multiplex PCR, and TCRdb holds only the in-frame ones, with some missing. The table has roughly 2 million clones, approximately 95% seen once; the top ten hold over 0.1%. Sequencing was performed on naive CD4+ T cells sorted from blood. Subset of the sample: CD45RA+ positively selected. The receptors were sampled from a man younger than 30 in good health.

This chain uses TRBV7-3 with TRBJ2-4; 10 bases are shared with TRBD2. Losses at the gene ends were 5 bases for V and 7 bases for J; bases not matched to a gene: 11. Germline V gene sequence: CDR1 SGHTA, CDR2 FQGTGA. The length of the CDR3 is 16 residues. CDR3 in DNA: TGTGCCAGCAGCACAGGGACTAGCGCCACGGCGAACATTCAGTACTTC. It encodes CASSTGTSATANIQYF.

This clone was detected once. The chain is built from TRBV5-6 and TRBJ1-5; TRBD1 aligns across 8 bases. V dropped 5 bases and J dropped 5; count of bases not matched to a gene: 9. The CDR3 loop spans 15 amino acids. The germline V gene has CDR1 SGHDT and CDR2 YYEEEE. The chain's CDR3 is CASSTFGTGDQPQHF. The CDR3 coding sequence is TGTGCCAGCAGTACTTTCGGGACAGGTGATCAGCCCCAGCATTTT.

The rearrangement joins TRBV27 to TRBJ1-2; unclear D gene. This CDR3 contains 11 residues. Trimming removed 6 bases from V and 8 bases from J, with 10 bases in between. Germline CDR1 reads MNHEY; CDR2 reads SMNVEV (reference sequence). CDR3 DNA sequence: TGTGCCAGCAGAGGACGGGGAGGCTACACCTTC. It translates to CASRGRGGYTF.

The chain couples TRBV4-3 to TRBJ2-7; the D is unclear. Germline V gives CDR1 LGHNA, CDR2 YSLEER. V was shortened by 1 base and J by 1 base, with 8 bases between the two germline ends. This CDR3 contains 14 residues. The CDR3 loop is CASSQGDGSYEQYF. The DNA for the CDR3 is TGCGCCAGCAGCCAAGGCGACGGGTCCTACGAGCAGTACTTC.

V and J are TRBV2 and TRBJ1-1, with 7 bases aligning to TRBD1. Trimming cost V 4 bases and J 6 bases; bases outside gene matches: 2. Per germline, CDR1 SNHLY and CDR2 FYNNEI. The CDR3 spans 12 residues. CDR3 DNA: TGTGCCAGCAGTGGGGACAGTTCTGAAGCTTTCTTT. It yields the protein CASSGDSSEAFF.

V is TRBV6-5 and J is TRBJ1-6, with 9 bases that match TRBD1. CDR1 MNHEY and CDR2 SVGAGI come from the germline V gene. CDR3 length: 15 residues. The ends lost 2 bases at V and 5 bases at J; junction bases unmatched: 1. The DNA for the CDR3 is TGTGCCAGCAGTTACGGGACAGGGAATAATTCACCCCTCCACTTT. It is translated as CASSYGTGNNSPLHF.

V gene TRBV7-2 combines with J gene TRBJ1-2; D is unclear. Trimming removed 4 bases from V and 8 bases from J, with 11 bases in between. CDR3 length: 12 residues. Looked up from germline, CDR1 is SGHTA and CDR2 is FQGNSA. The CDR3, as DNA: TGTGCCAGCAGCTCCCGCGGGATAGGCTACACCTTC. This sequence encodes CASSSRGIGYTF.

V and J are TRBV2 and TRBJ2-7; D might be TRBD1 (6 bases). Germline V gene data show CDR1 as SNHLY and CDR2 as FYNNEI. The CDR3 is 14 residues long. The V gene lost 7 bases and the J gene lost 2 bases, with 15 bases spanning the gap. The CDR3 loop reads CASKSTGATYEQYF. CDR3 coding DNA: TGTGCCAGCAAATCGACAGGTGCTACCTACGAGCAGTACTTC.

This clone was seen just once. This chain uses TRBV27 with TRBJ2-2; D is unclear. Per the germline V gene, CDR1 is MNHEY and CDR2 is SMNVEV (reference sequence). Trimming took 7 bases from V and 5 from J, leaving 17 bases between them. The CDR3 loop spans 15 amino acids. CDR3: CASNPGSPRTGELFF. Written as DNA, the CDR3 is TGTGCCAGCAATCCCGGGTCCCCGAGGACCGGGGAGCTGTTTTTT.

V is TRBV7-9 and J is TRBJ2-4, with D perhaps assigned TRBD1 or TRBD2 (5 bases each). The V and J ends lost 3 bases and 10 bases respectively, with 13 bases between them. Germline values: CDR1 SEHNR, CDR2 FQNEAQ (reference sequence). The CDR3 spans 13 residues. CDR3 sequence reads: CASSFGLGEIQYF. In nucleotides, the CDR3 is TGTGCCAGCAGCTTTGGTCTGGGGGAAATTCAGTACTTC. Supplemented by reference TRBV7-9 and TRBJ2-4, the full variable domain reads DTGVSQNPRHKITKRGQNVTFRCDPISEHNRLYWYRQTLGQGPEFLTYFQNEAQLEKSRLLSDRFSAERPKGSFSTLEIQRTEQGDSAMYLCASSFGLGEIQYFGAGTRLSVL.

CDR3 DNA sequence: TGTGCCAGCAGCTTGGGCCAGACAGTCCAAGAGACCCAGTACTTC. This sequence encodes CASSLGQTVQETQYF. The V call is TRBV5-6, the J call TRBJ2-5; TRBD1 might be the D (5 bases). The CDR3 extends over 15 amino acids. V was pared by 0 bases and J by 1 base, with 10 bases between. CDR1 SGHDT and CDR2 YYEEEE come from the germline V gene.

The chain couples TRBV9 to TRBJ2-1; a weak D match, TRBD1 (5 bases). The V and J ends lost 0 bases and 9 bases respectively, with 13 bases between them. Germline assignment: CDR1 SGDLS and CDR2 YYNGEE. The CDR3 consists of 14 residues. In DNA, the CDR3 is TGTGCCAGCAGCGTAGAAGGGGTTGGATTTGAGCAGTTCTTC. Translating gives CASSVEGVGFEQFF.

J is TRBJ1-3 and V is TRBV2; unclear D gene. CDR3 size: 15 residues. V was pared by 4 bases and J by 0 bases, with 10 bases between. The germline V gene encodes CDR1 SNHLY and CDR2 FYNNEI. CDR3 sequence reads: CASSGGPLSGNTIYF. The CDR3 DNA is TGTGCCAGCAGTGGTGGCCCACTCTCTGGAAACACCATATATTTT.

Regarding this clone: The sample holds other DNA sequences that translate to the same CDR3. The chain has TRBV19 and TRBJ2-3; 11 bases are shared with TRBD2. The germline V gene has CDR1 LNHDA and CDR2 SQIVND (reference sequence). The CDR3 length is 15 residues. J lost 3 bases, V lost 6 bases, and 5 bases had no gene match. The chain's CDR3 is CASSLTSGSTDTQYF. CDR3 bases: TGTGCCAGTAGCCTTACTAGCGGGAGTACAGATACGCAGTATTTT.

J is TRBJ2-1 and V is TRBV5-1; possibly TRBD1 or TRBD2 for D (6 bases each). The germline V and J ends were trimmed by 6 bases and 4 bases, with 14 bases remaining between them. The CDR3 loop spans 14 amino acids. Germline V gives CDR1 SGHRS, CDR2 YFSETQ. Here the CDR3 reads CASKGGGTYNEQFF. CDR3 in DNA: TGCGCCAGCAAAGGAGGGGGGACATACAATGAGCAGTTCTTC.

The rearrangement joins TRBV27 to TRBJ1-1, with D possibly TRBD1 on 5 matching bases. The CDR3 is 15 amino acids. Germline assignment: CDR1 MNHEY and CDR2 SMNVEV (reference sequence). Trimming stripped 7 bases from V and 4 bases from J, with 19 bases between. The CDR3 sequence is CASTTLGGEVTEAFF. The CDR3 DNA reads as TGTGCCAGCACCACCCTCGGGGGTGAGGTCACTGAAGCTTTCTTT.